This TCR beta chain is drawn from a study of identical twins. TCRdb called the 5' RACE reads again in MiXCR, with one record for every CDR3 protein. The sample has roughly 750,000 distinct CDR3 sequences, approximately 21% seen once. Separately, the same data were catalogued under a study of T cells expressing NK-cell markers.

Sequencing was performed on PBMCs. This clonotype was obtained from a woman aged 18-29 years in good health.

The CDR3 DNA follows: TGTGCCAGCAGTTCGGACAGGGGGCTAAAAAACATTCAGTACTTC. As protein: CASSSDRGLKNIQYF. The chain is built from TRBV12-3 or TRBV12-4 and TRBJ2-4; 11 bases are a match to TRBD1. This CDR3 comprises 15 residues. The V and J ends lost 4 bases and 4 bases, in that order; junction bases with no gene match: 3.